One and the same sample provided the 23 T cell receptor beta chains below, sequenced in a study of control samples from healthy donors and cancer patients. Measured with immunoSEQ multiplex PCR; TCRdb has only the in-frame clones, and not every one. The sample holds 150,000 or so clones, 85% to 95% seen once. The sequenced sample was blood. Source of these receptors: a middle-aged man in good health.

The rearrangement links TRBV7-6 to TRBJ2-7; 7 positions agree with TRBD1. Unmatched junction bases numbered 5, after V lost 5 bases and J lost 4 bases. The CDR3 totals 13 residues. CDR1 is SGHVS, CDR2 FNYEAQ, per germline. The CDR3 spells CASSDEQGYEQYF. DNA for the CDR3: TGTGCCAGCAGCGACGAACAGGGGTACGAGCAGTACTTC.

CDR3 DNA sequence: TGTGCCATCAGTAGAGCGGGGGACAGGGGGTATGGCTACACCTTC. This translates into CAISRAGDRGYGYTF. V gene TRBV10-3 combines with J gene TRBJ1-2, with 11 bases fitting TRBD1. Germline CDR1 and CDR2: ENHRY and SYGVKD. There are 15 residues in the CDR3. V shed 5 bases, J shed 5 bases, and the junction held 7 bases outside the gene matches.

This sequence joins TRBV25-1 and TRBJ2-2; no firm D call. Between the trimmed V and J ends, which lost 4 bases and 6 bases, there was a span of 9 bases. This CDR3 spans 13 amino acids. The germline gives CDR1 MGHDK, CDR2 SYGVNS. The CDR3 nucleotides are TGTGCCAGCAGTGGCTTTGTGGCCGGGGAGCTGTTTTTT. It specifies CASSGFVAGELFF.

The chain is built from TRBV27 and TRBJ1-1; D is unclear. The germline V gene has CDR1 MNHEY and CDR2 SMNVEV (reference sequence). The V gene lost 3 bases and the J gene lost 1 base, with 12 bases spanning the gap. The CDR3 loop spans 15 amino acids. The CDR3, as DNA: TGTGCCAGCAGTTTCTACGCCGGGCCGAACACTGAAGCTTTCTTT. This translates into CASSFYAGPNTEAFF.

The chain carries TRBV30 and TRBJ1-1; D is possibly TRBD1 (5 bases). V lost 0 bases, J lost 5 bases, and 13 bases lay in between. Germline assignment: CDR1 GTSNPN and CDR2 SVGIG (reference sequence). CDR3 size: 14 residues. The CDR3 sequence: CAWSVTGGRTEAFF. The CDR3, as DNA: TGTGCCTGGAGTGTGACCGGGGGTAGGACTGAAGCTTTCTTT.

Turning to this clone: This sample also contains other DNA sequences that code for the same CDR3. V gene TRBV11-2 combines with J gene TRBJ1-2; perhaps TRBD1 as D (5 bases). Trimming took off 5 bases at V and 4 bases at J, with 11 bases between the two ends. In germline, CDR1 is SGHAT, CDR2 FQNNGV. This CDR3 region has 13 residues. DNA of the CDR3: TGTGCCAGCAGCCTGCGGGGCCCCTATGGCTACACCTTC. This translates into CASSLRGPYGYTF.

V usage is TRBV27 and J usage is TRBJ2-7, with D tentatively TRBD1 or TRBD2 (6 bases each). CDR1 and CDR2 from the germline V gene are MNHEY and SMNVEV (reference sequence). The CDR3 has 15 amino acids. Trimming took 4 bases from V and 0 from J, leaving 13 bases between them. DNA of the CDR3: TGTGCCAGCAGTTGGGGCGGGACATCCTCCTACGAGCAGTACTTC. Translated, it gives CASSWGGTSSYEQYF.

The CDR3 loop is CANTHPSTGDTGELFF. The CDR3 nucleotides are TGTGCCAACACTCATCCCTCAACAGGGGACACCGGGGAGCTGTTTTTT. This sequence joins TRBV7-9 and TRBJ2-2; TRBD1 agrees at 7 bases. There are 16 residues in the CDR3. Germline V gives CDR1 SEHNR, CDR2 FQNEAQ (reference sequence). The J segment lost 3 bases and the V segment lost 10 bases, leaving 14 bases of the junction unmatched.

The rearrangement uses TRBV28 and TRBJ1-2; D may be TRBD1 (5 bases). This CDR3 is 13 amino acids long. In germline, CDR1 is MDHEN, CDR2 SYDVKM. V was cut by 7 bases and J by 7 bases, with 16 bases left in between. This CDR3 reads CASTSQGLGGYTF. In DNA, the CDR3 is TGTGCCAGCACCTCGCAGGGCTTAGGTGGCTACACCTTC.

The rearrangement links TRBV6-5 to TRBJ1-2; D not resolved. Trimming pared 6 bases from V and 5 bases from J, leaving 13 bases between. The CDR3 contains 13 residues. Germline-derived CDR1 and CDR2 are MNHEY and SVGAGI. CDR3 bases: TGTGCCAGCAGCGACCAGAGGTTTTATGGCTACACCTTC. This gives the protein CASSDQRFYGYTF.

This chain joins TRBV21-1 and TRBJ2-3; the table's D call, TRBD2, was not checked against the DNA. TRBV21-1 is reported as a pseudogene. The CDR3 spans 17 residues. In DNA form, the CDR3 reads TGTGCCAGCAGCAAAGTTCGCGGGGGGTCTTACACAGATACGCAGTATTTT. It translates to CASSKVRGGSYTDTQYF.

This sequence joins TRBV3-1 (or the pseudogene TRBV3-2) and TRBJ2-3; TRBD2 aligns across 8 bases. The J segment lost 3 bases and the V segment lost 2 bases, leaving 10 bases of the junction unmatched. This CDR3 region has 17 residues. Germline CDR1 is LGHDT and CDR2 is YNNKEL (reference sequence). The CDR3 DNA follows: TGTGCCAGCAGCCAACGGTGGCGGGGGGAGAGAACAGATACGCAGTATTTT. It translates to CASSQRWRGERTDTQYF.

The J gene is TRBJ2-3, the V gene TRBV28; 11 bases are shared with TRBD2. This CDR3 region has 16 residues. With 5 bases clipped from V and 5 bases from J, the junction kept 9 bases outside the gene matches. CDR1 is MDHEN and CDR2 is SYDVKM in the germline V gene. CDR3 coding DNA: TGTGCCAGCAGTCCCTGGGGTAGCGGGGGGGTAGATACGCAGTATTTT. Its protein is CASSPWGSGGVDTQYF. The variable domain in full, with the rest retrieved from reference TRBV28 and TRBJ2-3, is DVKVTQSSRYLVKRTGEKVFLECVQDMDHENMFWYRQDPGLGLRLIYFSYDVKMKEKGDIPEGYSVSREKKERFSLILESASTNQTSMYLCASSPWGSGGVDTQYFGPGTRLTVL.

The chain uses TRBV4-1 and TRBJ1-1; D unresolved. The V gene's germline CDR1 is MGHRA and CDR2 YSYEKL. The CDR3 covers 12 residues. Between the trimmed V and J ends, which lost 1 base and 5 bases, there was a span of 5 bases. The CDR3 is CASSQGTTEAFF. CDR3 coding DNA: TGCGCCAGCAGCCAAGGTACAACTGAAGCTTTCTTT.

J is TRBJ2-3 and V is TRBV5-8, with 9 bases identical to TRBD1. Germline CDR1 SGHTS, CDR2 YDEGEE. V dropped 6 bases and J dropped 0; count of bases not matched to a gene: 5. The CDR3 sequence is 15 residues long. For the CDR3, the DNA is TGTGCCAGCACCACCGGACAGGGGAGCACAGATACGCAGTATTTT. This codes for CASTTGQGSTDTQYF.

This chain links TRBV19 with TRBJ1-2; 8 bases line up with TRBD1. The V segment lost 3 bases and the J segment 8 bases; nucleotides outside the gene matches: 11. The CDR3 is made up of 15 amino acids. CDR1 LNHDA and CDR2 SQIVND come from the germline V gene (reference sequence). CDR3 nucleotides: TGTGCCAGTAGTATTGGAACAGGGGGACTCTACGGCTACACCTTC. The encoded protein is CASSIGTGGLYGYTF.

The CDR3 is CASSQAGTGRTEAFF. CDR3 DNA: TGTGCCAGCAGCCAAGCCGGGACAGGGAGGACTGAAGCTTTCTTT. The genes are TRBV3-1 (or the pseudogene TRBV3-2) and TRBJ1-1; 9 nucleotides agree with TRBD1. CDR3 length: 15 residues. Per the germline V gene, CDR1 is LGHDT and CDR2 is YNNKEL (reference sequence). The trim removed 1 base at V and 5 bases at J, leaving 5 bases unmatched.

This rearrangement joins TRBV7-9 to TRBJ2-7, with 7 positions matching TRBD2. V lost 3 bases and J lost 2; bases outside the gene matches: 10. The CDR3 spans 16 residues. CDR1 and CDR2 (germline): SEHNR, FQNEAQ (reference sequence). CDR3: CASSLGTGGTPYEQYF. The CDR3, as DNA: TGTGCCAGCAGCTTGGGAACGGGGGGAACCCCCTACGAGCAGTACTTC.

V is TRBV30 and J is TRBJ1-1; D is ambiguous. Germline CDR1 reads GTSNPN; CDR2 reads SVGIG (reference sequence). V lost 2 bases and J 4 bases, leaving 11 bases between the germline ends. This CDR3 spans 13 amino acids. The CDR3 loop is CAWSSRPTTEAFF. CDR3 nucleotide sequence: TGTGCCTGGAGTTCCCGCCCCACCACTGAAGCTTTCTTT.

The gene calls are TRBV28 and TRBJ1-4; TRBD1 matches 9 bases. Germline V gives CDR1 MDHEN, CDR2 SYDVKM. This CDR3 is 15 amino acids long. Unmatched junction bases numbered 11, after V lost 7 bases and J lost 8 bases. The CDR3 region is CASNLKGTGKEKLFF. The CDR3 coding sequence is TGTGCCAGCAACCTTAAGGGGACAGGGAAGGAAAAACTGTTTTTT.

This chain uses TRBV29-1 with TRBJ1-2; TRBD1 matches 7 bases. The trim removed 0 bases at V and 7 bases at J, leaving 11 bases unmatched. Germline CDR1 and CDR2: SQVTM and ANQGSEA. The CDR3 spans 15 residues. The CDR3 nucleotides are TGCAGCGTTGAAGATTCCGGACAGGAATCGGGTGGCTACACCTTC. This encodes CSVEDSGQESGGYTF.

The chain carries TRBV6-2 or TRBV6-3 and TRBJ1-2; TRBD1 matches at 7 bases. The CDR3 loop spans 16 amino acids. Trimming at V came to 2 bases and at J to 4 bases, leaving 10 bases not matched to a gene. Per the germline V gene, CDR1 is MNHEY and CDR2 is SVGEGT. CDR3 sequence reads: CASSYLLGQAAYGYTF. The CDR3 DNA reads TGTGCCAGCAGTTACCTCCTCGGACAGGCGGCCTATGGCTACACCTTC.

Regarding this clone: The same CDR3 also results from other DNA sequences found in this sample. V is TRBV3-1 (or the pseudogene TRBV3-2) and J is TRBJ1-2; D gene ambiguous. CDR1 is LGHDT, CDR2 YNNKEL, per germline (reference sequence). The germline V and J ends were trimmed by 1 base and 1 base, with 7 bases remaining between them. This CDR3 has 14 residues. The chain's CDR3 is CASSQGVSNYGYTF. The CDR3, as DNA: TGTGCCAGCAGCCAAGGTGTCAGTAACTATGGCTACACCTTC.